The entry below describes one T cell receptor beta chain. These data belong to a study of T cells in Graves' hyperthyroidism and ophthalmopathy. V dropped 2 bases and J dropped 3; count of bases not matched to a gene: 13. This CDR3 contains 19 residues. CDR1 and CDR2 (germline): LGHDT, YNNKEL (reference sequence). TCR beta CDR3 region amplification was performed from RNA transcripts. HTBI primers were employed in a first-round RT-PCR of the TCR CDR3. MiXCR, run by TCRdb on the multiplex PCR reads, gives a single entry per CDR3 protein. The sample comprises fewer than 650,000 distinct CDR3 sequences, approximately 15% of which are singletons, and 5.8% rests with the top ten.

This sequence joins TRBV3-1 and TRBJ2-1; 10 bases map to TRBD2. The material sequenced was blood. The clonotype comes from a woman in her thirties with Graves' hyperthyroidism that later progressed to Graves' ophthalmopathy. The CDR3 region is CASSQPPGTSESFYNEQFF. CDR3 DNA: TGTGCCAGCAGCCAACCTCCCGGGACTAGCGAGTCTTTCTACAATGAGCAGTTCTTC.